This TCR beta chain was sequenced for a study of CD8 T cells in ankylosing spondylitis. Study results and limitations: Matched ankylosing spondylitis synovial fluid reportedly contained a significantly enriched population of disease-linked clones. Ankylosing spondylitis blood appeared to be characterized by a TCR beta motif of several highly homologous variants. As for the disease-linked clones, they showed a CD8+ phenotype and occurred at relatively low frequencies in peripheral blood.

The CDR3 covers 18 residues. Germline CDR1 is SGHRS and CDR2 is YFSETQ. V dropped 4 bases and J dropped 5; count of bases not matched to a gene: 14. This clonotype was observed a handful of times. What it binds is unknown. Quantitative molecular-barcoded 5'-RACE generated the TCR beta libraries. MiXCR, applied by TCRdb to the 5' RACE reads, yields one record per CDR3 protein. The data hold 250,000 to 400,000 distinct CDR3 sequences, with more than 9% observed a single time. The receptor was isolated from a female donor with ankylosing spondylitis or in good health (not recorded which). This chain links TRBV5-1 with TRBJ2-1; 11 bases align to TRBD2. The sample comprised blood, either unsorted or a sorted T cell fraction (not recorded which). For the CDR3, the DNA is TGCGCCAGCAGCCTGGGTGGGACTAGCGGAAGGCGGGACAATGAGCAGTTCTTC. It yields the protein CASSLGGTSGRRDNEQFF.